The clone carrying this T cell receptor beta chain was picked up many times. Antigen unknown. Germline V gene data show CDR1 as MNHEY and CDR2 as SVGAGI. The CDR3 totals 14 residues. J gave up 7 bases and V 4 bases, and 5 bases lay outside the gene matches. This record comes from a study of early T cells in non-severe SARS-CoV-2 infection. Study details: The authors sequenced bulk RNA from unsorted whole blood, leaving chains unpaired. Study-level results: There was a bias toward anti-spike CD8 responses in VDJdb matching, which missed private and CD4 specificities.

Researchers attached unique molecular identifiers to individual cDNA molecules. TCRdb re-analysed the 5' RACE reads in MiXCR, keeping a single row per CDR3 protein. The sample holds around 58,000 distinct CDR3 sequences, over 4% seen once. This receptor was identified in an adult who was a healthcare worker with PCR-confirmed SARS-CoV-2 infection or an uninfected control (not recorded which). Input material: whole blood. The chain couples TRBV6-5 to TRBJ1-5, with TRBD1 identical over 9 bases. The CDR3 protein is CASSSGQGGQPQHF. The CDR3 DNA is TGTGCCAGCAGTTCGGGACAGGGAGGACAGCCCCAGCATTTT.